These 24 T cell receptor beta chains share one sample of origin, sequenced in a study of neoadjuvant anti-PD-1 for oral cavity cancer (dated by TCRdb to about 2021). What the time point label conveys for this sample: before neoadjuvant nivolumab. Library preparation was by the immunoSEQ multiplex PCR assay. As stored in TCRdb, this immuneACCESS dataset retains in-frame rearrangements with V and J assigned. A fraction of the clones does not appear; measured against another copy, unresolved V genes explain less than half of the discrepancy, and the remainder lacks a known reason. This sample has about 14,000 clones in its table, and about 61% of those were observed once. The ten largest clonotypes hold roughly 2.6% of the sample. Sequencing used PBMCs, obtained before nivolumab (anti-PD-1) treatment. The receptors were gathered from a person aged 35-79 years with oral cavity squamous cell carcinoma.

V usage is TRBV19 and J usage is TRBJ2-5; 11 bases align to TRBD1. The J segment lost 4 bases and the V segment lost 3 bases, leaving 4 bases of the junction unmatched. CDR1 and CDR2 from the germline V gene are LNHDA and SQIVND (reference sequence). This CDR3 is built from 15 residues. CDR3: CASSIRTGGAETQYF. The CDR3 DNA follows: TGTGCCAGTAGTATTCGGACAGGGGGCGCAGAGACCCAGTACTTC.

The V gene is TRBV19, the J gene TRBJ1-5; TRBD1 aligns across 9 bases. The CDR3 runs 15 residues. V was pared by 6 bases and J by 4 bases, with 7 bases of the junction left unmatched. Germline values: CDR1 LNHDA, CDR2 SQIVND (reference sequence). CDR3 sequence reads: CASSPTGQGNQPQHF. The CDR3 nucleotides are TGTGCCAGTAGCCCTACGGGACAGGGAAATCAGCCCCAGCATTTT.

The chain has TRBV29-1 and TRBJ2-5; D not resolved. The CDR3 totals 13 residues. Trimming took off 1 base at V and 0 bases at J, with 6 bases between the two ends. Germline CDR1 SQVTM, CDR2 ANQGSEA. Here the CDR3 reads CSVEVGYQETQYF. For the CDR3, the DNA is TGCAGCGTTGAAGTGGGGTACCAAGAGACCCAGTACTTC.

The DNA for the CDR3 is TGTGCCAGCAGCCCCGGAGGGTATGGCTACACCTTC. This translates into CASSPGGYGYTF. The genes are TRBV7-3 and TRBJ1-2; D is ambiguous. The CDR3 extends over 12 amino acids. V gave up 5 bases and J gave up 5 bases, with 9 bases separating them. Looked up from germline, CDR1 is SGHTA and CDR2 is FQGTGA.

This clone was detected only a few times. CDR3 sequence: CASSEARGRWNSPLHF. CDR3 coding DNA: TGTGCCAGCAGTGAAGCGAGGGGGCGGTGGAATTCACCCCTCCACTTT. The chain is built from TRBV6-1 and TRBJ1-6; 7 bases are a match to TRBD1. The CDR3 extends over 16 amino acids. Germline lookup yields CDR1 MNHNS and CDR2 SASEGT. After removal of 0 bases from V and 7 bases from J, the junction contained 6 bases not matched to a gene.

The V call is TRBV5-4, the J call TRBJ1-1; D is unclear. V was cut by 0 bases and J by 7 bases, with 7 bases left in between. This CDR3 has 12 amino acids. CDR1 and CDR2 (germline): SGHNT, YYREEE (reference sequence). CDR3 DNA: TGTGCCAGCAGCTTGGTCCGCGGTGAAGCTTTCTTT. It is translated as CASSLVRGEAFF. The whole variable domain, remainder taken from reference TRBV5-4 and TRBJ1-1, is ETGVTQSPTHLIKTRGQQVTLRCSSQSGHNTVSWYQQALGQGPQFIFQYYREEENGRGNFPPRFSGLQFPNYSSELNVNALELDDSALYLCASSLVRGEAFFGQGTRLTVV.

The chain is built from TRBV5-1 and TRBJ2-5; 9 bases map to TRBD1. Germline values: CDR1 SGHRS, CDR2 YFSETQ. This CDR3 region has 14 residues. The V segment lost 0 bases and the J segment 5 bases; nucleotides outside the gene matches: 2. CDR3 coding DNA: TGCGCCAGCAGCTTGGGGACAGGGGATGAGACCCAGTACTTC. This gives the protein CASSLGTGDETQYF.

This chain uses TRBV23-1 with TRBJ2-7; D perhaps matches TRBD2 (5 bases). TRBV23-1 is an open reading frame whose function is uncertain. The V end was cut by 5 bases, the J end by 0 bases, with 17 bases between. This CDR3 has 16 amino acids. The CDR3 reads CASSAGGREFSYEQYF. CDR3 DNA sequence: TGCGCCAGCAGTGCCGGTGGAAGGGAGTTCTCCTACGAGCAGTACTTC.

The chain is built from TRBV14 and TRBJ1-1, with D perhaps TRBD1 (6 bases). Deletions cut 4 bases from V and 5 bases from J, with 14 bases between. Germline V gives CDR1 SGHDN, CDR2 FVKESK. This CDR3 spans 14 amino acids. The CDR3 coding sequence is TGTGCCAGCAGCCGAGGGACCCAGGGGACTGAAGCTTTCTTT. Protein: CASSRGTQGTEAFF.

This clone was counted a few times. The rearrangement uses TRBV5-4 and TRBJ2-1; D tentatively fits TRBD1 or TRBD2 (5 bases each). Trimming pared 7 bases from V and 4 bases from J, leaving 12 bases between. Germline CDR1 and CDR2: SGHNT and YYREEE (reference sequence). The CDR3 runs 13 residues. CDR3 DNA sequence: TGTGCCAGCTATGGGTGGGGGTACAATGAGCAGTTCTTC. Its protein product is CASYGWGYNEQFF.

V gene TRBV7-8 combines with J gene TRBJ1-4; no reliable D call. From germline, CDR1 is SGHVS and CDR2 FQNEAQ. Trimming removed 4 bases at V and 3 bases at J, with 9 bases between. This CDR3 has 14 residues. The CDR3 DNA follows: TGTGCCAGCAGCTCACCGGGCCCTAATGAAAAACTGTTTTTT. Amino acid sequence: CASSSPGPNEKLFF. Based on the CDR3 plus reference TRBV7-8 and TRBJ1-4, the full variable domain is GAGVSQSPRYKVAKRGQDVALRCDPISGHVSLFWYQQALGQGPEFLTYFQNEAQLDKSGLPSDRFFAERPEGSVSTLKIQRTQQEDSAVYLCASSSPGPNEKLFFGSGTQLSVL.

This clone occurred once. The chain recombines TRBV7-2 with TRBJ2-7, with unresolved D. The ends were cut back, 2 bases at V and 1 base at J, with 6 bases in the middle. The CDR3 has 13 amino acids. The germline V gene encodes CDR1 SGHTA and CDR2 FQGNSA. CDR3 loop: CASSLPSSYEQYF. The CDR3 region has the DNA TGTGCCAGCAGCTTACCCTCGTCCTACGAGCAGTACTTC.

The chain joins TRBV7-2 to TRBJ2-3; tentatively, D is TRBD2 (6 bases). V was shortened by 4 bases and J by 3 bases, with 17 bases between the two germline ends. Germline V gives CDR1 SGHTA, CDR2 FQGNSA. The CDR3 is 16 amino acids. The CDR3 region has the DNA TGTGCCAGCAGCTCCGGACTACTCGAAGCAACAGATACGCAGTATTTT. This sequence encodes CASSSGLLEATDTQYF.

The CDR3 DNA reads as TGTGCCACCAGCAGAGATTCTCGGGCAGGGGTGAACACTGAAGCTTTCTTT. Protein sequence: CATSRDSRAGVNTEAFF. This chain uses TRBV15 with TRBJ1-1, with TRBD1 as a possible D gene (6 bases). The germline V gene has CDR1 LNHNV and CDR2 YYDKDF (reference sequence). CDR3 size: 17 residues. V lost 0 bases to trimming and J lost 0 bases, with 14 bases between them.

The chain is built from TRBV28 and TRBJ2-7; 8 nucleotides agree with TRBD1. The germline gives CDR1 MDHEN, CDR2 SYDVKM. This CDR3 has 13 amino acids. The J segment lost 6 bases and the V segment lost 6 bases, leaving 7 bases of the junction unmatched. CDR3 nucleotides: TGTGCCAGCAGCCCCGGGACAGGCCCCGAGCAGTACTTC. Translating gives CASSPGTGPEQYF.

As to this clone: Germline is not matched at one junction end, which may reflect a read error. The chain couples TRBV4-1 to TRBJ2-6; TRBD2 aligns across 11 bases. Germline values: CDR1 MGHRA, CDR2 YSYEKL. The CDR3 runs 22 residues. CDR3 sequence (DNA): TGCGCCAGCAGCCAAGATGGGGGAGCCGGACTAGCGGGTTTCGGTGGGGCCAACGTCCCGACTTTC. This codes for CASSQDGGAGLAGFGGANVPTF.

V is TRBV6-1 and J is TRBJ2-7; 8 bases line up with TRBD2. With 4 bases clipped from V and 3 bases from J, the junction kept 5 bases outside the gene matches. This CDR3 has 14 amino acids. In germline, CDR1 is MNHNS, CDR2 SASEGT. In nucleotides, the CDR3 is TGTGCCAGCAGTGTAGGCGGGGGGATCTACGAGCAGTACTTC. Translated, it gives CASSVGGGIYEQYF.

This clone occurred a few times. The rearrangement joins TRBV7-6 to TRBJ1-3; the D is unclear. This CDR3 is 15 amino acids long. The germline V gene encodes CDR1 SGHVS and CDR2 FNYEAQ. Trimming took off 0 bases at V and 0 bases at J, with 6 bases between the two ends. CDR3 sequence: CASSLALSSGNTIYF. CDR3 nucleotide sequence: TGTGCCAGCAGCTTAGCGTTGAGCTCTGGAAACACCATATATTTT. Complete variable domain (other parts from reference TRBV7-6 and TRBJ1-3): GAGVSQSPRYKVTKRGQDVALRCDPISGHVSLYWYRQALGQGPEFLTYFNYEAQQDKSGLPNDRFSAERPEGSISTLTIQRTEQRDSAMYRCASSLALSSGNTIYFGEGSWLTVV.

Only a few counts were recorded for this clone. The CDR3 spells CASSAAGTEYEQYF. CDR3 sequence (DNA): TGTGCCAGCAGTGCTGCCGGGACAGAATACGAGCAGTACTTC. The chain has TRBV6-1 and TRBJ2-7; 7 bases map to TRBD1. The germline V gene has CDR1 MNHNS and CDR2 SASEGT. The CDR3 spans 14 residues. Losses at the gene ends were 4 bases for V and 4 bases for J; bases not matched to a gene: 7.

The genes are TRBV15 and TRBJ2-7; TRBD1 might be the D (6 bases). Trimming shortened V by 0 bases and J by 4 bases, and 10 bases separated the two germline ends. Germline V lookup: CDR1 LNHNV, CDR2 YYDKDF (reference sequence). The CDR3 is made up of 14 amino acids. CDR3 in amino acids: CATSRDQGWYEQYF. CDR3 sequence (DNA): TGTGCCACCAGCAGAGATCAGGGGTGGTACGAGCAGTACTTC.

A few counts support this clone. V is TRBV2 and J is TRBJ2-7, with TRBD2 as a possible D gene (5 bases). Germline V gene lookup returns CDR1 SNHLY and CDR2 FYNNEI. V gave up 8 bases and J gave up 5 bases, with 16 bases separating them. This CDR3 contains 13 residues. The CDR3 here is CASGERWGNEQYF. The CDR3 DNA is TGTGCCAGCGGGGAGAGGTGGGGAAACGAGCAGTACTTC.

V and J are TRBV28 and TRBJ2-5; D is unclear. The CDR3 runs 14 residues. Germline CDR1 MDHEN, CDR2 SYDVKM. Deletions cut 4 bases from V and 2 bases from J, with 11 bases between. The CDR3 here is CASSSIRQQETQYF. CDR3 nucleotides: TGTGCCAGCAGTTCAATCAGGCAGCAAGAGACCCAGTACTTC.

In nucleotides, the CDR3 is TGCAGCGTTGGTACTGGGGGCAATCAGCCCCAGCATTTT. Encoded protein: CSVGTGGNQPQHF. The V and J genes are TRBV29-1 and TRBJ1-5; D not certain. Trimming left V 4 bases short and J 2 bases short, with 9 bases between. The CDR3 consists of 13 residues. In germline, CDR1 is SQVTM, CDR2 ANQGSEA.

The rearrangement links TRBV6-1 to TRBJ1-2, with TRBD1 matching 7 bases. This CDR3 spans 14 amino acids. Looked up from germline, CDR1 is MNHNS and CDR2 is SASEGT. With 2 bases clipped from V and 2 bases from J, the junction kept 2 bases outside the gene matches. The CDR3, as DNA: TGTGCCAGCAGTGAATACAGGGGAAACTATGGCTACACCTTC. Amino acid sequence: CASSEYRGNYGYTF.